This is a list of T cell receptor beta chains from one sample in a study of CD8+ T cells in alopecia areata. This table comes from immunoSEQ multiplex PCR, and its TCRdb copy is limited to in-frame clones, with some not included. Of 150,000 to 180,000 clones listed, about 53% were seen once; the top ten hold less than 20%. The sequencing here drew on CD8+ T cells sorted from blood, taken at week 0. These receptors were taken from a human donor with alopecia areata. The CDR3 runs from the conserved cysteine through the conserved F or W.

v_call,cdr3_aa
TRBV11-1,CASSEVQGYLGSPLHF
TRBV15,CATSSFGGGGEAFF
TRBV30,CAWRGTGLNF
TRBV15,CATRGQNSNYGYTF
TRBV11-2,CASSPLSGLTYEQYF
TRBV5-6,CASSDGTGDNSPLHF
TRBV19,CASDEGGNGYTF
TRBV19,CASSIAMNTEAFF
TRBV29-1,CSGLTDQSREQYF
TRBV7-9,CASSSPPGGVYF